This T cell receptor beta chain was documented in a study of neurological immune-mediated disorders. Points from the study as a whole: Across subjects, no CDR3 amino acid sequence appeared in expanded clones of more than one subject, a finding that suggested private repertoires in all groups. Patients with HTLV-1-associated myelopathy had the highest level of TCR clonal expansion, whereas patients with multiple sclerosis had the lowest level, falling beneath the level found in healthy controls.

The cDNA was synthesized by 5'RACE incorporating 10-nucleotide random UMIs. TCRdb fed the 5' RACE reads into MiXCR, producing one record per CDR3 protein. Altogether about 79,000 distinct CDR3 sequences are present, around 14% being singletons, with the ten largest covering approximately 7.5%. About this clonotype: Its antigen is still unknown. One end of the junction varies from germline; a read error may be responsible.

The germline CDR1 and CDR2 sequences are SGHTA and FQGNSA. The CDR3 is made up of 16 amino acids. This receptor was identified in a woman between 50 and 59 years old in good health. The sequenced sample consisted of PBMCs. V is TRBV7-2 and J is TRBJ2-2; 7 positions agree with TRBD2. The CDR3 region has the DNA TGCGACAGCAGCTTAACTCACGGGGGGTCCACCGGGGAGCTGTTTTTT. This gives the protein CDSSLTHGGSTGELFF.